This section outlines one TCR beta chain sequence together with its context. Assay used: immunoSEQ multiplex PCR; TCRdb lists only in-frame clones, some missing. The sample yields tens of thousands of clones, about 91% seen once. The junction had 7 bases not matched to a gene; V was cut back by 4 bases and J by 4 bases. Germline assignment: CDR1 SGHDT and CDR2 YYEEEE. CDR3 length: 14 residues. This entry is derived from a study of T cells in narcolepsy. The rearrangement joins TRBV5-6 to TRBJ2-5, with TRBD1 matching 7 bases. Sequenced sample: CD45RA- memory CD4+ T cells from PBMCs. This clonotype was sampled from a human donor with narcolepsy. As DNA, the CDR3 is TGTGCCAGCAGCATTTGGACAGGCCTAGAGACCCAGTACTTC. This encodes CASSIWTGLETQYF.